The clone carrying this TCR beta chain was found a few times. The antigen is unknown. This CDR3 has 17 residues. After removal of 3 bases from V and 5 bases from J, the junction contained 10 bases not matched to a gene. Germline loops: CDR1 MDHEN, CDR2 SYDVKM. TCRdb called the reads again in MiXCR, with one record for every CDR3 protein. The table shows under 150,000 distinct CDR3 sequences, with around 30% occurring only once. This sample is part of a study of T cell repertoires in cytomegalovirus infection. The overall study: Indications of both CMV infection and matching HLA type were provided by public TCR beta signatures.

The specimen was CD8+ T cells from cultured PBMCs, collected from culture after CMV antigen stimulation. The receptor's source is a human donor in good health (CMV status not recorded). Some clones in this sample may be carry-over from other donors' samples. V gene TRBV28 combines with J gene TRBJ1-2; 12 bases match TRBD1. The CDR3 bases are TGTGCCAGCAGTTTTATTCCGGGACAGGGGGCATTGTATGGCTACACCTTC. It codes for CASSFIPGQGALYGYTF.